The 23 T cell receptor beta chains presented below share a single source sample, sequenced in a study of CD8 T cells in Susac syndrome. About 0.45 to 1 ug RNA was reverse transcribed with random hexamers. MiXCR, run by TCRdb on the immunoSEQ multiplex PCR reads, gives a single entry per CDR3 protein. The table shows 250,000 to 350,000 distinct CDR3 sequences, with around 90% occurring only once. The specimen was CD4+ T cells from PBMCs. The receptors were gathered from a human donor with multiple sclerosis.

The chain employs TRBV7-9 and TRBJ2-7; D is perhaps TRBD2 (5 bases). The CDR3 has 15 amino acids. Germline assignment: CDR1 SEHNR and CDR2 FQNEAQ (reference sequence). Trimming cost V 5 bases and J 0 bases, with 14 bases left between them. CDR3 protein: CASSPRGSTSYEQYF. CDR3 sequence (DNA): TGTGCCAGCAGCCCCCGCGGGTCTACCTCCTACGAGCAGTACTTC.

This chain links TRBV14 with TRBJ1-1, with D perhaps TRBD1 (5 bases). Germline-derived CDR1 and CDR2 are SGHDN and FVKESK. CDR3 length equals 14 residues. V dropped 1 base and J dropped 6 bases, with 12 bases sitting between them. Written as DNA, the CDR3 is TGTGCCAGCAGCCAAGGGTGGGGGTACGCTGAAGCTTTCTTT. Residues: CASSQGWGYAEAFF.

The rearrangement uses TRBV3-1 and TRBJ2-5; no clear D gene. V was shortened by 5 bases and J by 5 bases, with 12 bases between the two germline ends. This CDR3 comprises 13 residues. Germline V gene data show CDR1 as LGHDT and CDR2 as YNNKEL (reference sequence). This chain's CDR3 is CASSTRSRETQYF. The CDR3 DNA reads as TGTGCCAGCAGCACCCGTAGCAGGGAGACCCAGTACTTC.

The V gene is TRBV6-5, the J gene TRBJ2-1; no firm D call. The germline gives CDR1 MNHEY, CDR2 SVGAGI. V shed 7 bases and J shed 8 bases, with 9 bases lying between them. This CDR3 has 11 amino acids. This CDR3 reads CASKGLHEQFF. CDR3 coding DNA: TGTGCCAGCAAAGGATTGCATGAGCAGTTCTTC.

This chain connects TRBV20-1 to TRBJ2-1; TRBD1 agrees at 7 bases. With 4 bases clipped from V and 1 base from J, the junction kept 10 bases outside the gene matches. CDR1 is DFQATT and CDR2 is SNEGSKA in the germline V gene (reference sequence). CDR3 size: 16 residues. CDR3 residues: CSATPPGTASYNEQFF. The CDR3 DNA is TGCAGTGCTACCCCCCCCGGGACAGCTTCCTACAATGAGCAGTTCTTC.

This chain connects TRBV20-1 to TRBJ1-1; D perhaps matches TRBD1 (5 bases). Germline V gene sequence: CDR1 DFQATT, CDR2 SNEGSKA (reference sequence). V lost 3 bases, J lost 8 bases, and 19 bases lay in between. CDR3 length equals 14 residues. The CDR3 spells CSARDYNRGQEAFF. In nucleotides, the CDR3 is TGCAGTGCTAGGGATTACAATAGAGGACAAGAAGCTTTCTTT.

This clonotype was seen just once. The chain is built from TRBV27 and TRBJ1-2, with 9 bases that match TRBD1. The germline V gene has CDR1 MNHEY and CDR2 SMNVEV (reference sequence). J was trimmed by 6 bases and V by 8 bases; bases with no gene match: 10. The CDR3 sequence is 14 residues long. The CDR3 DNA is TGTGCCAGCGGCCGACGGGACAGGGCTCATGGCTACACCTTC. It yields the protein CASGRRDRAHGYTF.

This sequence joins TRBV5-1 and TRBJ2-6; TRBD1 matches at 10 bases. Germline V gives CDR1 SGHRS, CDR2 YFSETQ. The CDR3 consists of 17 residues. The V and J ends lost 3 bases and 1 base, in that order; junction bases with no gene match: 4. The CDR3 DNA reads as TGCGCCAGCAGCTCCGGGACAGGGGTATCTGGGGCCAACGTCCTGACTTTC. Its protein is CASSSGTGVSGANVLTF.

The V and J genes are TRBV5-1 and TRBJ1-2; weak D call: TRBD1 (6 bases). CDR1 is SGHRS, CDR2 YFSETQ, per germline. The CDR3 contains 13 residues. V was shortened by 6 bases and J by 8 bases, with 17 bases between the two germline ends. The CDR3 protein is CASKIAGDGGYTF. The CDR3 DNA sequence: TGCGCCAGCAAGATCGCAGGGGATGGGGGCTACACCTTC.

V usage is TRBV7-2 and J usage is TRBJ1-2; D remains unclear. The V gene's germline CDR1 is SGHTA and CDR2 FQGNSA. The V and J ends lost 2 bases and 7 bases respectively, with 8 bases between them. There are 12 residues in the CDR3. The CDR3 here is CASSLSSSGYTF. The CDR3 nucleotides read TGTGCCAGCAGCTTAAGTAGCAGTGGCTACACCTTC.

The V gene is TRBV3-1, the J gene TRBJ2-1, with 7 bases aligning to TRBD1. J gave up 8 bases and V 1 base, and 11 bases lay outside the gene matches. Germline-derived CDR1 and CDR2 are LGHDT and YNNKEL (reference sequence). This CDR3 is 16 amino acids long. CDR3 residues: CASSQVARQGVDEQFF. CDR3 bases: TGTGCCAGCAGCCAAGTCGCGAGACAGGGTGTCGATGAGCAGTTCTTC.

CDR3 nucleotides: TGCAGTGCTGGACGGGACAGACAACGAGGAGACTATGGCTACACCTTC. It codes for CSAGRDRQRGDYGYTF. The chain is built from TRBV20-1 and TRBJ1-2; 7 bases are shared with TRBD1. This CDR3 spans 16 amino acids. The V gene's germline CDR1 is DFQATT and CDR2 SNEGSKA (reference sequence). Trimming at V came to 5 bases and at J to 3 bases, leaving 15 bases not matched to a gene.

The J gene is TRBJ2-7, the V gene TRBV29-1; TRBD1 is a possible D gene (6 bases). The CDR3 consists of 14 residues. The V end was cut by 5 bases, the J end by 5 bases, with 19 bases between. The germline gives CDR1 SQVTM, CDR2 ANQGSEA. The CDR3 DNA reads TGCAGCGTTTCCCCCGGGACAAGGAATGACGAGCAGTACTTC. This encodes CSVSPGTRNDEQYF.

This clonotype was detected once. This sequence joins TRBV7-9 and TRBJ1-5; 12 bases align to TRBD1. Germline V CDR1 and CDR2: SEHNR, FQNEAQ (reference sequence). The CDR3 contains 17 residues. With V trimmed by 0 bases and J by 7 bases, 7 bases remained unmatched. CDR3 region: CASSLASGQGADQPQHF. CDR3 coding DNA: TGTGCCAGCAGCTTAGCCTCGGGACAGGGGGCTGACCAGCCCCAGCATTTT.

The CDR3 is CASSLNVGSSNTEAFF. CDR3 sequence (DNA): TGTGCCAGCAGCTTGAATGTGGGGTCCTCGAACACTGAAGCTTTCTTT. This rearrangement joins TRBV5-6 to TRBJ1-1; D not certain. Germline V gives CDR1 SGHDT, CDR2 YYEEEE. Trimming removed 1 base from V and 1 base from J, with 14 bases in between. The CDR3 sequence is 16 residues long.

V is TRBV3-1 and J is TRBJ2-5; TRBD1 matches 7 bases. From germline, CDR1 is LGHDT and CDR2 YNNKEL (reference sequence). The CDR3 runs 14 residues. Losses at the gene ends were 4 bases for V and 3 bases for J; bases not matched to a gene: 5. CDR3 sequence (DNA): TGTGCCAGCAGCCCCGGGACAGAGAAAGAGACCCAGTACTTC. Residues: CASSPGTEKETQYF.

The V gene is TRBV24-1, the J gene TRBJ2-3; D remains ambiguous. V was pared by 0 bases and J by 0 bases, with 6 bases between. Germline CDR1 reads KGHDR; CDR2 reads SFDVKD. This CDR3 is built from 15 residues. The CDR3 reads CATSDLDKSTDTQYF. CDR3 DNA sequence: TGTGCCACCAGTGATTTGGACAAAAGCACAGATACGCAGTATTTT.

This clonotype was seen a single time. This chain joins TRBV6-6 and TRBJ1-2, with 11 nucleotides matching TRBD1. This CDR3 spans 15 amino acids. The germline gives CDR1 MNHNY, CDR2 SVGAGI (reference sequence). Germline trimming cut 9 bases from V and 4 bases from J; bases unmatched to any gene: 10. The CDR3 DNA sequence: TGTGCCAGTGGACAGGGGGCGAGGGGCGGCTATGGCTACACCTTC. Translating it yields CASGQGARGGYGYTF.

This clonotype appeared a single time. This rearrangement joins TRBV7-9 to TRBJ2-2; TRBD2 matches at 7 bases. V lost 2 bases and J lost 1; bases outside the gene matches: 4. CDR3 length: 16 residues. CDR1 and CDR2 (germline): SEHNR, FQNEAQ (reference sequence). The CDR3 DNA reads TGTGCCAGCAGCTTATTGGCGGGAGAGAACACCGGGGAGCTGTTTTTT. As protein: CASSLLAGENTGELFF. Full variable domain (rest looked up from reference TRBV7-9 and TRBJ2-2): DTGVSQNPRHKITKRGQNVTFRCDPISEHNRLYWYRQTLGQGPEFLTYFQNEAQLEKSRLLSDRFSAERPKGSFSTLEIQRTEQGDSAMYLCASSLLAGENTGELFFGEGSRLTVL.

The chain joins TRBV19 to TRBJ2-4; the D is unclear. The CDR3 length is 14 residues. CDR1 is LNHDA and CDR2 is SQIVND in the germline V gene (reference sequence). The germline V and J ends were trimmed by 6 bases and 0 bases, with 9 bases remaining between them. The CDR3 reads CASRDLLAKNIQYF. CDR3 DNA: TGTGCCAGTAGGGATCTGCTAGCCAAAAACATTCAGTACTTC.

The CDR3 nucleotides read TGTGCCAGCTATCAGACAGGGGGCGAAGAGACCCAGTACTTC. Translation gives CASYQTGGEETQYF. The chain employs TRBV6-5 and TRBJ2-5, with 10 bases aligning to TRBD1. The CDR3 contains 14 residues. The J segment lost 3 bases and the V segment lost 8 bases, leaving 6 bases of the junction unmatched. CDR1 is MNHEY and CDR2 is SVGAGI in the germline V gene.

This chain connects TRBV2 to TRBJ2-5; no reliable D call. CDR1 and CDR2 (germline): SNHLY, FYNNEI. CDR3 size: 12 residues. Trimming pared 11 bases from V and 5 bases from J, leaving 15 bases between. The chain's CDR3 is CAGTGGSETQYF. CDR3 coding DNA: TGTGCCGGCACCGGCGGCTCTGAGACCCAGTACTTC.

This clonotype has only one observation. The V gene is TRBV28, the J gene TRBJ1-2; no firm D call. The CDR3 spans 14 residues. CDR1 MDHEN and CDR2 SYDVKM come from the germline V gene. Trimming took 3 bases from V and 3 from J, leaving 11 bases between them. The CDR3 protein is CASSFSGGHYGYTF. In DNA, the CDR3 is TGTGCCAGCAGTTTTTCGGGCGGACACTATGGCTACACCTTC.